This paragraph covers one TCR beta chain sequence. What it recognizes is unknown. The hyperthyroidism patients had all been newly diagnosed, and their disease duration was under 2 months. Their ages ranged from 18 to 65 years. Diagnoses rested on clinical symptoms, serum thyroxine and TRAb, thyroid ultrasound and orbital computed tomography. Amplified regions were TCR beta CDR3 sequences from RNA transcripts. The TCR CDR3 first-round RT-PCR relied on the HTBI primer set. From the multiplex PCR reads, TCRdb called clonotypes with MiXCR, one entry per CDR3 protein. Found here are about 260,000 distinct CDR3 sequences, less than 30% of them singletons; the top ten hold 25% to 30%. The sample belongs to a study of T cells in Graves' hyperthyroidism and ophthalmopathy. Study results and limitations: Ophthalmopathy prediction by the model preceded onset by a median approximately 5.9 months.

This CDR3 is built from 15 residues. In germline, CDR1 is SQVTM, CDR2 ANQGSEA. The ends were cut back, 0 bases at V and 0 bases at J, with 11 bases in the middle. Sequencing was carried out using blood. This receptor was obtained from a man aged 40-55 years with Graves' hyperthyroidism that later progressed to Graves' ophthalmopathy. The J gene is TRBJ1-1, the V gene TRBV29-1; tentatively, D is TRBD1 (6 bases). CDR3: CSVEDGGGLNTEAFF. DNA for the CDR3: TGCAGCGTTGAAGATGGGGGGGGCCTGAACACTGAAGCTTTCTTT.